This T cell receptor beta chain came from a study of tumor-infiltrating lymphocytes in localized non-small cell lung cancer. Study information: Tumor tissue and non-adjacent uninvolved lung came from each patient.

The assay was immunoSEQ multiplex PCR, and TCRdb's table has in-frame clones only and misses some. Altogether over 5,500 clones are present, about 76% being singletons, with the ten largest covering around 12%. The table lists this clone with a count of one. What it binds is unknown. The CDR3 length is 15 residues. Between the trimmed V and J ends, which lost 3 bases and 5 bases, there was a span of 13 bases. Germline lookup yields CDR1 SGHDN and CDR2 FVKESK. The study, taken as a whole, reports: No T-cell fraction difference was seen between IM1 and IM2 tumors.

The clonotype originates from a human donor with non-small cell lung cancer. The sequencing sample was made of lung tumor tissue. The V and J genes are TRBV14 and TRBJ2-2; D ambiguous. DNA for the CDR3: TGTGCCAGCAGCCAGTTAGACTTGAGGACCGGGGAGCTGTTTTTT. Its translation is CASSQLDLRTGELFF.